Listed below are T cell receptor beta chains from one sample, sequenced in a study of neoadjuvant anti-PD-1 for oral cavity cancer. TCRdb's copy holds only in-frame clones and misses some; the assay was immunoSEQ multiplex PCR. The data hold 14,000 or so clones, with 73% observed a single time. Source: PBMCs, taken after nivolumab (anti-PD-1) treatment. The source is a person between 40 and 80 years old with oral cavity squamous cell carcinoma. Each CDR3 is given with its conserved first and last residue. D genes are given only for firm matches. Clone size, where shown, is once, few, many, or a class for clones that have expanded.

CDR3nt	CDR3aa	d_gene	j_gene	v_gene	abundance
TGTGCCAGCAGCTCACGGCTAGGGGGTGCTGAAGCTTTCTTT	CASSSRLGGAEAFF	NA	TRBJ1-1	TRBV7-2	few
TGTGCCAGCAGTCAGGGGCTAGGCTACGAGCAGTACTTC	CASSQGLGYEQYF	NA	TRBJ2-7	TRBV7-6	NA
TGTGCCAGCAGTGAAGCATGGACTAGCGGGAGCAACACCGGGGAGCTGTTTTTT	CASSEAWTSGSNTGELFF	TRBD2	TRBJ2-2	TRBV25-1	few
TGTGCCAGCAGTCCAATTTCTATCTCCTACGAGCAGTACTTC	CASSPISISYEQYF	NA	TRBJ2-7	TRBV28	NA
TGTGCCAGCAGTCCACGGGGGGGCGGCTATGGCTACACCTTC	CASSPRGGGYGYTF	NA	TRBJ1-2	TRBV27	few
TGTGCCAGCAGCTTCGTTAGTCAGCAGGGGGCCGAGCAGTACTTC	CASSFVSQQGAEQYF	TRBD1	TRBJ2-7	TRBV13	NA
TGTGCCAGCAGCTTACTTTGGACAGGGGTTCGGGGGGAGCTGTTTTTT	CASSLLWTGVRGELFF	TRBD1	TRBJ2-2	TRBV7-6	NA
TGTGCCAGCAGCCATTCCGGGACAGACTATGGCTACACCTTC	CASSHSGTDYGYTF	TRBD1	TRBJ1-2	TRBV7-8	NA
TGTGCCAGCAGTACGGGCACTAGTTACGAGCAGTACTTC	CASSTGTSYEQYF	NA	TRBJ2-7	TRBV27	NA
TGTGCCTGGGGAGGCCGGGACAGCGAAAAACTGTTTTTT	CAWGGRDSEKLFF	TRBD1	TRBJ1-4	TRBV30	NA
TGTGCCAGCAGCTGGGGCTGCTTCCGGGCTTTCTTT	CASSWGCFRAFF	NA	TRBJ1-1	TRBV27	NA
TGCGCCAGCAGCTTTGACGCGAGCTCTGGGGCCAACGTCCTGACTTTC	CASSFDASSGANVLTF	NA	TRBJ2-6	TRBV5-1	NA
TGTGCCACCAGCAGGGGACATGGCTCTGGAAACACCATATATTTT	CATSRGHGSGNTIYF	NA	TRBJ1-3	TRBV15	NA
TGTGCCAGCAGTCAGACAGCGTTGGGCTACGAGCAGTACTTC	CASSQTALGYEQYF	NA	TRBJ2-7	TRBV6-6	NA
TGTGCGACGGATGCGCCGGGTCAGCCCCAGCATTTT	CATDAPGQPQHF	NA	TRBJ1-5	TRBV6-1	NA
TGTGCCAGCAGCTTATCCGGAGGGAGGAATGAGCAGTTCTTC	CASSLSGGRNEQFF	NA	TRBJ2-1	TRBV7-3	once
TGCAGCGCAGAACAGGGGGGCGGAAGCACTGCACTGTTTTTT	CSAEQGGGSTALFF	TRBD1	TRBJ1-4	TRBV29-1	NA
TGTGCCAGCAGTGCTCGGACAGCCGGGGATGAAAAACTGTTTTTT	CASSARTAGDEKLFF	NA	TRBJ1-4	TRBV28	NA
TGTGCCAGTAGTATCGGAGGTATAGGGACTGAAGCTTTCTTT	CASSIGGIGTEAFF	NA	TRBJ1-1	TRBV19	NA
TGTGCCAGCACCGACCGGGTTGATCAGCCCCAGCATTTT	CASTDRVDQPQHF	NA	TRBJ1-5	TRBV7-9	few
TGCGCCAGCAGCTTGGAGGGACAGGGGGCAAATCAGCCCCAGCATTTT	CASSLEGQGANQPQHF	TRBD1	TRBJ1-5	TRBV5-1	NA
TGTGCCAGCAGTTTAAGGGGGAAGGTTGGAAACACCATATATTTT	CASSLRGKVGNTIYF	NA	TRBJ1-3	TRBV27	NA
TGTGCCAGCAGCTTAGGGCAGGGGGTCGTCGAGCAGTACTTC	CASSLGQGVVEQYF	TRBD1	TRBJ2-7	TRBV11-2	NA
TGTGCCAGCAGCAGACTAGCGGGGGGAAGGAGCTCCTACGAGCAGTACTTC	CASSRLAGGRSSYEQYF	TRBD2	TRBJ2-7	TRBV7-2	NA
TGTGCCAGCAGCTTAGGGGCCTCTGGGGCCAACGTCCTGACTTTC	CASSLGASGANVLTF	NA	TRBJ2-6	TRBV7-3	NA
TGTGCCACCAGCAGAGATGGGATTACGCCATACAATGAGCAGTTCTTC	CATSRDGITPYNEQFF	NA	TRBJ2-1	TRBV15	NA
TGTGCCAGCAGCGTAGAGACCTCTGGAAACACCATATATTTT	CASSVETSGNTIYF	NA	TRBJ1-3	TRBV9	NA
TGTGCCAGCTCACCTAATTCTCCTGGGGCCAACGTCCTGACTTTC	CASSPNSPGANVLTF	NA	TRBJ2-6	TRBV2	NA
TGTGCCAGCTCACATACCGGGACTAGCGGGGCACGAACCTACAATGAGCAGTTCTTC	CASSHTGTSGARTYNEQFF	TRBD2	TRBJ2-1	TRBV28	NA
TGTGCCAGCAGTTACTCAGGGGTAGATAATTCACCCCTCCACTTT	CASSYSGVDNSPLHF	NA	TRBJ1-6	TRBV6-5	once
TGTGCCAGCAGTTACTCAGGGACAGGGCTGACTGAAGCTTTCTTT	CASSYSGTGLTEAFF	TRBD1	TRBJ1-1	TRBV6-5	NA
TGTGCCAGTACCGCCGGGACTGAGGACTACGAGCAGTACTTC	CASTAGTEDYEQYF	NA	TRBJ2-7	TRBV19	NA
TGTGCCAGCACCCACGGGACTAGTACCTACAATGAGCAGTTCTTC	CASTHGTSTYNEQFF	TRBD2	TRBJ2-1	TRBV9	once
TGTGCCAGCAGCCCTGACAGTCCCTACGAGCAGTACTTC	CASSPDSPYEQYF	NA	TRBJ2-7	TRBV7-8	NA
TGTGCCAACGAGACTGACCAGCGGGTCCTAGGGAATGAGCAGTTCTTC	CANETDQRVLGNEQFF	NA	TRBJ2-1	TRBV27	once
TGCGCCAGCAGCCACCCGGCCAACGAGCGGAAAAGCACAGATACGCAGTATTTT	CASSHPANERKSTDTQYF	NA	TRBJ2-3	TRBV5-1	NA
TGTGCCAGCAGGGTACAGGGTAATTCAGATACGCAGTATTTT	CASRVQGNSDTQYF	NA	TRBJ2-3	TRBV6-5	NA
TGTGCCAGCAGCTTCTTGACAGGGGGACTAGCGGGGGTACCCTACGAGCAGTACTTC	CASSFLTGGLAGVPYEQYF	TRBD2	TRBJ2-7	TRBV5-6	NA
TGTGCCAGCAGTCCCGGGGAGCCCACAGATACGCAGTATTTT	CASSPGEPTDTQYF	NA	TRBJ2-3	TRBV5-5	NA
TGTGCCAGCAGGGAGGGAGGGGGAGGCTACACCTTC	CASREGGGGYTF	NA	TRBJ1-2	TRBV6-5	NA
TGTGCCAGCAGCTTAGCGCGGGGCCCACAAGAGACCCAGTACTTC	CASSLARGPQETQYF	NA	TRBJ2-5	TRBV11-2	NA
TGTGCCAGTAAAGGAACAGGCGATAGCAATCAGCCCCAGCATTTT	CASKGTGDSNQPQHF	NA	TRBJ1-5	TRBV19	NA
TGTGCCAGCAGCTTCAAGTCGGACTATGGCTACACCTTC	CASSFKSDYGYTF	NA	TRBJ1-2	TRBV13	NA
TGTGCCAGCAGTTACGGCAGGTCAGATAATCAGCCCCAGCATTTT	CASSYGRSDNQPQHF	NA	TRBJ1-5	TRBV6-6	NA
TGTGCCAGCAGGGCCGGGACAGCCTACGAGCAGTACTTC	CASRAGTAYEQYF	TRBD1	TRBJ2-7	TRBV2	NA
TGTGCCAGTAGTGAGGACAGGACTGGGGCCAACGTCCTGACTTTC	CASSEDRTGANVLTF	TRBD1	TRBJ2-6	TRBV19	NA
TGTGCCAGCAGCCCTAGCGGGTCCTACGAGCAGTACTTC	CASSPSGSYEQYF	TRBD2	TRBJ2-7	TRBV7-3	once
TGCGCCAGCAGCCAAGATCGAAGCGGGAGGGCTAATCCCTACAATGAGCAGTTCTTC	CASSQDRSGRANPYNEQFF	TRBD2	TRBJ2-1	TRBV4-1	NA
TGTGCCAGCAGCTTAGCCGTGGGGGCCTATACCTACGAGCAGTACTTC	CASSLAVGAYTYEQYF	NA	TRBJ2-7	TRBV11-2	NA
TGTGCCAGCAGCTACCGGGCCCAGGATGGCTACACCTTC	CASSYRAQDGYTF	NA	TRBJ1-2	TRBV6-6	once